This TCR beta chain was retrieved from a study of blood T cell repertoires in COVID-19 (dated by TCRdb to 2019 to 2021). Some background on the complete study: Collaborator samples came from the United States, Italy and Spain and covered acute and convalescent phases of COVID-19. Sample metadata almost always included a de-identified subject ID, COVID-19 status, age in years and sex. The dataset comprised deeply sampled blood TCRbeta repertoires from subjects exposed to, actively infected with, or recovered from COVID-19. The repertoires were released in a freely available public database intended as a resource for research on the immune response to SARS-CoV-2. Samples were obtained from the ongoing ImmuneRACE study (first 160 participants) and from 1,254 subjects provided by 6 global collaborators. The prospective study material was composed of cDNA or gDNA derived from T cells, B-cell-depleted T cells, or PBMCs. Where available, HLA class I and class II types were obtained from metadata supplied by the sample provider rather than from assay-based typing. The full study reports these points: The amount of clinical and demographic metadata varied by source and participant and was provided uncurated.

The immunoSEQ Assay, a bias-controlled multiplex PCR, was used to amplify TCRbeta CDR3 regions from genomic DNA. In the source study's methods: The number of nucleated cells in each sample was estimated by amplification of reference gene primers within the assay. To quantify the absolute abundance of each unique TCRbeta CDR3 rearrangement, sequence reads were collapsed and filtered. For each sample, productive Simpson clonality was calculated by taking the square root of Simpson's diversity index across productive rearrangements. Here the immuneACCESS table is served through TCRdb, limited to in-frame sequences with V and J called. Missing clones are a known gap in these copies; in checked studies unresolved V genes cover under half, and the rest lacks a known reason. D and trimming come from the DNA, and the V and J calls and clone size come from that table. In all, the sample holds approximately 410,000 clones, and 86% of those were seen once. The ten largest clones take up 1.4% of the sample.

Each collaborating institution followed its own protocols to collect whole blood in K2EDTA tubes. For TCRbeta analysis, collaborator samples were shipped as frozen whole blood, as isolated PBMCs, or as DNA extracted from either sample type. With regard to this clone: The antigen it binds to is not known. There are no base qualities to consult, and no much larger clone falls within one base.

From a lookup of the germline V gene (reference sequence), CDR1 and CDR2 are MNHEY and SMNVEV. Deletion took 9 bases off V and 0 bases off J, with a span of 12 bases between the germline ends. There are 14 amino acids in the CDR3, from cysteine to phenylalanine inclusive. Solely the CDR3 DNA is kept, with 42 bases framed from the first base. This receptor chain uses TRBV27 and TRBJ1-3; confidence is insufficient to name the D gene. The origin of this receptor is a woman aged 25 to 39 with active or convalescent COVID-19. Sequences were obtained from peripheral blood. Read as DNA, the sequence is TGTGCCAGTAGGTCGGAGAGCTCTGGAAACACCATATATTTT. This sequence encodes CASRSESSGNTIYF.